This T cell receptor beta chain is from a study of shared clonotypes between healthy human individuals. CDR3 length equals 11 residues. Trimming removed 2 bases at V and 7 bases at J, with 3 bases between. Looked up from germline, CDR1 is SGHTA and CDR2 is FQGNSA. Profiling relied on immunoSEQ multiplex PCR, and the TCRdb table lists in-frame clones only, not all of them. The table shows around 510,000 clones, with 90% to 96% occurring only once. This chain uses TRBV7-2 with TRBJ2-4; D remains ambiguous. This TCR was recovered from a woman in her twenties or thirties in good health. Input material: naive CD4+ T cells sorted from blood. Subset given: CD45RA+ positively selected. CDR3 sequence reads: CASSLRNIQYF. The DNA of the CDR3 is TGTGCCAGCAGCTTACGCAACATTCAGTACTTC.